Below, 31 T cell receptor beta chains from the same sample are listed, as sequenced in a study of Ad26.COV2.S vaccination and SARS-CoV-2 variants. Treatment indicated: over 15 received Ad26.COV2.S at low or high dose, single or two shots; about 5 received placebo; per-sample allocation not given. The samples were gathered on day 63 after the first injection of vaccine or placebo. Generated by immunoSEQ multiplex PCR, the TCRdb table keeps only in-frame clones and is missing some. The table lists some 340,000 clones, roughly 80% of them singletons. The sequenced sample was peripheral blood, obtained in a trial of Ad26.COV2.S vaccine versus placebo. The receptors were gathered from a person between 18 and 65 years old who received the Ad26.COV2.S COVID-19 vaccine or a placebo.

The chain recombines TRBV5-5 with TRBJ2-5; D is tentatively TRBD1 or TRBD2 (5 bases each). Germline CDR1 is SGHKS and CDR2 is YYEKEE (reference sequence). This CDR3 is built from 14 residues. Between the trimmed V and J ends, which lost 4 bases and 5 bases, there was a span of 15 bases. The CDR3 DNA reads TGTGCCAGCAGCCGGGGCCCCTTAGGGGAGACCCAGTACTTC. Its translation: CASSRGPLGETQYF. Looking up the rest from reference TRBV5-5 and TRBJ2-5 gives the full variable domain: DAGVTQSPTHLIKTRGQQVTLRCSPISGHKSVSWYQQVLGQGPQFIFQYYEKEERGRGNFPDRFSARQFPNYSSELNVNALLLGDSALYLCASSRGPLGETQYFGPGTRLLVL.

V usage is TRBV18 and J usage is TRBJ2-7; D assignment may be TRBD1 or TRBD2 (5 bases each). CDR3 length: 15 amino acids. The V and J ends lost 6 bases and 0 bases respectively, with 15 bases between them. The germline V gene has CDR1 KGHSH and CDR2 LQKENI. In nucleotides, the CDR3 is TGTGCCAGCTCCTTGGCCCCCGGGGCCTCCTACGAGCAGTACTTC. As protein: CASSLAPGASYEQYF.

This clone was detected only a few times. This chain links TRBV6-5 with TRBJ1-1; D possibly corresponds to TRBD1 (6 bases). CDR3 length equals 14 residues. The germline V gene encodes CDR1 MNHEY and CDR2 SVGAGI. The V gene lost 2 bases and the J gene lost 3 bases, with 10 bases spanning the gap. CDR3 sequence: CASSYGGADTEAFF. The CDR3 region has the DNA TGTGCCAGCAGTTACGGGGGCGCGGACACTGAAGCTTTCTTT.

This clone was recorded only once. The chain recombines TRBV19 with TRBJ2-7; D remains unclear. From germline, CDR1 is LNHDA and CDR2 SQIVND (reference sequence). Trimming left V 4 bases short and J 5 bases short, with 9 bases between. CDR3 size: 12 residues. The CDR3 nucleotides are TGTGCCAGTAGTAACCGCGGTCACGAGCAGTACTTC. Residues: CASSNRGHEQYF.

The gene calls are TRBV12-3 or TRBV12-4 and TRBJ2-1; D is unresolved. V gave up 6 bases and J gave up 4 bases, with 10 bases separating them. This CDR3 has 13 amino acids. CDR3 nucleotides: TGTGCCAGCAGATCGAGTCTTTACAATGAGCAGTTCTTC. This codes for CASRSSLYNEQFF.

This clone was found many times. This chain connects TRBV2 to TRBJ1-4; the match to TRBD1 covers 7 bases. Per germline, CDR1 SNHLY and CDR2 FYNNEI. The CDR3 loop spans 13 amino acids. Germline trimming cut 8 bases from V and 11 bases from J; bases unmatched to any gene: 11. CDR3 in DNA: TGTGCCAGCCTACCCAGGGGGACCGACAAACTGTTTTTT. The encoded protein is CASLPRGTDKLFF.

The chain employs TRBV9 and TRBJ2-2, with 9 bases lining up with TRBD1. Losses at the gene ends were 4 bases for V and 3 bases for J; bases not matched to a gene: 10. The CDR3 contains 17 residues. Germline V lookup: CDR1 SGDLS, CDR2 YYNGEE. The CDR3 protein is CASSLKPGQGYTGELFF. The DNA for the CDR3 is TGTGCCAGCAGCTTAAAACCGGGACAGGGCTACACCGGGGAGCTGTTTTTT.

This chain uses TRBV7-8 with TRBJ1-4; D gene ambiguous. Trimming pared 3 bases from V and 4 bases from J, leaving 9 bases between. The V gene's germline CDR1 is SGHVS and CDR2 FQNEAQ. CDR3 length equals 14 residues. In DNA form, the CDR3 reads TGTGCCAGCAGCTTTGCCCGGCTTAATGAAAAACTGTTTTTT. It specifies CASSFARLNEKLFF.

The chain links TRBV2 to TRBJ2-2; the D is unclear. This CDR3 is built from 18 residues. The V and J ends lost 5 bases and 1 base respectively, with 20 bases between them. Germline values: CDR1 SNHLY, CDR2 FYNNEI. As DNA, the CDR3 is TGTGCCAGCAGTTGGGATACTCCTCTCTCCTTGAACACCGGGGAGCTGTTTTTT. As protein: CASSWDTPLSLNTGELFF.

V usage is TRBV29-1 and J usage is TRBJ1-1; the D gene is possibly TRBD1 (6 bases). The germline V and J ends were trimmed by 5 bases and 0 bases, with 10 bases remaining between them. Looked up from germline, CDR1 is SQVTM and CDR2 is ANQGSEA. The CDR3 spans 13 residues. The DNA for the CDR3 is TGCAGCGTTATTGGACAGATGAACACTGAAGCTTTCTTT. Residues: CSVIGQMNTEAFF.

This clone turned up a few times. This sequence joins TRBV7-3 and TRBJ1-6; D ambiguous. CDR1 is SGHTA and CDR2 is FQGTGA in the germline V gene. Trimming removed 5 bases from V and 13 bases from J, with 18 bases in between. This CDR3 has 14 amino acids. The CDR3 here is CASSAQPLGSPLHF. CDR3 DNA: TGTGCCAGCAGCGCCCAACCCTTGGGTTCTCCCCTCCACTTT.

V and J are TRBV6-5 and TRBJ2-5; TRBD2 aligns across 7 bases. The CDR3 extends over 15 amino acids. Germline V gene lookup returns CDR1 MNHEY and CDR2 SVGAGI. V dropped 5 bases and J dropped 1; count of bases not matched to a gene: 7. The CDR3 is CASSPGRRFQETQYF. DNA for the CDR3: TGTGCCAGCAGTCCCGGGAGGCGGTTCCAAGAGACCCAGTACTTC.

The V gene is TRBV11-2, the J gene TRBJ2-5; perhaps D is TRBD1 or TRBD2 (5 bases each). Trimming stripped 5 bases from V and 10 bases from J, with 26 bases between. The CDR3 runs to 16 residues. CDR1 is SGHAT and CDR2 is FQNNGV in the germline V gene. CDR3: CASSPKLGRFFGDQYF. CDR3 coding DNA: TGTGCCAGCAGCCCGAAACTGGGACGGTTCTTTGGAGACCAGTACTTC.

V usage is TRBV7-9 and J usage is TRBJ2-1; TRBD2 matches at 9 bases. Losses at the gene ends were 2 bases for V and 0 bases for J; bases not matched to a gene: 5. CDR1 and CDR2 (germline): SEHNR, FQNEAQ (reference sequence). The CDR3 totals 17 residues. The CDR3 nucleotides read TGTGCCAGCAGCTTAATTGGGCGGGGGGGCTCCTACAATGAGCAGTTCTTC. Translation gives CASSLIGRGGSYNEQFF.

The rearrangement links TRBV5-1 to TRBJ2-3; D ambiguous. Germline assignment: CDR1 SGHRS and CDR2 YFSETQ. The CDR3 loop spans 14 amino acids. The germline V and J ends were trimmed by 4 bases and 6 bases, with 15 bases remaining between them. CDR3 coding DNA: TGCGCCAGCAGCCTCTTGTCCCTCTTGGATACGCAGTATTTT. Its translation: CASSLLSLLDTQYF.

The rearrangement uses TRBV19 and TRBJ2-5, with 7 bases fitting TRBD2. J lost 4 bases, V lost 4 bases, and 12 bases had no gene match. CDR3 length: 16 residues. Germline assignment: CDR1 LNHDA and CDR2 SQIVND (reference sequence). In DNA, the CDR3 is TGTGCCAGTAGTACCCCGGGGGGAGGGTTCGGAGAGACCCAGTACTTC. As protein: CASSTPGGGFGETQYF.

The chain has TRBV6-5 and TRBJ1-4; D not certain. Between the trimmed V and J ends, which lost 7 bases and 7 bases, there was a span of 19 bases. From germline, CDR1 is MNHEY and CDR2 SVGAGI. CDR3 size: 15 residues. CDR3 nucleotide sequence: TGTGCCAGCATCAGTACGGACCTTGGGAGTGAAAAACTGTTTTTT. Amino acids: CASISTDLGSEKLFF.

The chain is built from TRBV9 and TRBJ1-5, with D tentatively TRBD1 (6 bases). CDR3 length equals 13 residues. Germline loops: CDR1 SGDLS, CDR2 YYNGEE. Between the trimmed V and J ends, which lost 0 bases and 7 bases, there was a span of 8 bases. Here the CDR3 reads CASSVEQGQPQHF. The CDR3, as DNA: TGTGCCAGCAGCGTAGAGCAGGGGCAGCCCCAGCATTTT.

This rearrangement joins TRBV5-5 to TRBJ2-4; 10 nucleotides line up with TRBD1. V shed 0 bases and J 1 base; nucleotides not matched to a gene: 10. This CDR3 is 19 amino acids long. Germline CDR1 reads SGHKS; CDR2 reads YYEKEE (reference sequence). The CDR3 sequence: CASSLGGTGVPNAKNIQYF. CDR3 DNA sequence: TGTGCCAGCAGCTTGGGAGGGACAGGGGTCCCTAACGCCAAAAACATTCAGTACTTC.

The chain couples TRBV12-3 or TRBV12-4 to TRBJ1-4; TRBD1 is a possible D gene (5 bases). This CDR3 region has 13 residues. Trimming pared 2 bases from V and 5 bases from J, leaving 6 bases between. The CDR3 DNA sequence: TGTGCCAGCAGTTTACAGGGAAATGAAAAACTGTTTTTT. Amino acids: CASSLQGNEKLFF.

The chain is built from TRBV19 and TRBJ2-5, with 10 nucleotides matching TRBD1. This CDR3 contains 15 residues. The V gene end was trimmed by 0 bases and the J gene end by 5 bases; junction bases not matched to a gene: 3. Germline CDR1 and CDR2: LNHDA and SQIVND (reference sequence). CDR3 sequence reads: CASSIDLTGGETQYF. The CDR3 DNA is TGTGCCAGTAGTATAGATCTGACAGGGGGCGAGACCCAGTACTTC.

This chain uses TRBV19 with TRBJ1-5; D not resolved. The CDR3 has 15 amino acids. Germline CDR1 LNHDA, CDR2 SQIVND (reference sequence). Trimming left V 3 bases short and J 3 bases short, with 12 bases between. CDR3 sequence (DNA): TGTGCCAGTAGTATGGATCGGGGTTTCAATCAGCCCCAGCATTTT. Translated: CASSMDRGFNQPQHF.

This sequence joins TRBV19 and TRBJ2-5, with D perhaps being TRBD1 or TRBD2 (6 bases each). The CDR3 totals 15 residues. Trimming stripped 6 bases from V and 2 bases from J, with 16 bases between. Germline loops: CDR1 LNHDA, CDR2 SQIVND (reference sequence). CDR3 in DNA: TGTGCCAGTAGCCCCGAGACTAGGGGGCAAGAGACCCAGTACTTC. It encodes CASSPETRGQETQYF. Filled out from reference TRBV19 and TRBJ2-5, the complete variable domain reads DGGITQSPKYLFRKEGQNVTLSCEQNLNHDAMYWYRQDPGQGLRLIYYSQIVNDFQKGDIAEGYSVSREKKESFPLTVTSAQKNPTAFYLCASSPETRGQETQYFGPGTRLLVL.

Comment on this clone: Other DNA sequences within the sample encode an identical CDR3. The chain couples TRBV7-3 to TRBJ1-1, with 8 bases that match TRBD1. The length of the CDR3 is 13 residues. In germline, CDR1 is SGHTA, CDR2 FQGTGA. The J segment lost 5 bases and the V segment lost 2 bases, leaving 1 base of the junction unmatched. CDR3 in DNA: TGTGCCAGCAGCTTAGGACAGGGAACTGAAGCTTTCTTT. It encodes CASSLGQGTEAFF. Looking up the rest from reference TRBV7-3 and TRBJ1-1 gives the full variable domain: GAGVSQTPSNKVTEKGKYVELRCDPISGHTALYWYRQSLGQGPEFLIYFQGTGAADDSGLPNDRFFAVRPEGSVSTLKIQRTERGDSAVYLCASSLGQGTEAFFGQGTRLTVV.

The chain uses TRBV4-1 and TRBJ2-3, with 14 bases aligning to TRBD2. V was clipped by 4 bases and J by 5 bases; unmatched bases: 5. The germline gives CDR1 MGHRA, CDR2 YSYEKL. The CDR3 has 16 residues. The CDR3 region is CASSLTSGGELDTQYF. Written as DNA, the CDR3 is TGCGCCAGCAGCCTGACTAGCGGGGGGGAATTAGATACGCAGTATTTT.

This sequence joins TRBV5-1 and TRBJ1-2; D not certain. V was shortened by 4 bases and J by 7 bases, with 17 bases between the two germline ends. The CDR3 consists of 14 residues. The germline V gene encodes CDR1 SGHRS and CDR2 YFSETQ. The CDR3 bases are TGCGCCAGCAGCGCCTTAATGCGTGGTCCTGGCTACACCTTC. The encoded protein is CASSALMRGPGYTF. Together with reference TRBV5-1 and TRBJ1-2, the CDR3 gives the full variable domain: KAGVTQTPRYLIKTRGQQVTLSCSPISGHRSVSWYQQTPGQGLQFLFEYFSETQRNKGNFPGRFSGRQFSNSRSEMNVSTLELGDSALYLCASSALMRGPGYTFGSGTRLTVV.

The chain has TRBV10-1 and TRBJ2-2, with TRBD2 matching 15 bases. The CDR3 runs to 22 residues. The germline gives CDR1 WNHNN, CDR2 SYGVQD (reference sequence). J gave up 1 base and V 2 bases, and 14 bases lay outside the gene matches. The CDR3 bases are TGCGCCAGCAGTGAGGATTCCTGGACTAGCGGGGGGGCGATTGGGAACACCGGGGAGCTGTTTTTT. Translating gives CASSEDSWTSGGAIGNTGELFF.

The chain employs TRBV7-9 and TRBJ1-4; no clear D. Deletions cut 7 bases from V and 8 bases from J, with 17 bases between. The CDR3 has 14 amino acids. The germline CDR1 and CDR2 sequences are SEHNR and FQNEAQ (reference sequence). CDR3: CASIPWAPSEKLFF. The CDR3 nucleotides are TGTGCCAGCATCCCCTGGGCACCGTCGGAAAAACTGTTTTTT.

CDR3 coding DNA: TGTGCCAGCAGTCCCCGTCCTCGACAGGGACTCCCCAATCAGCCCCAGCATTTT. Translation: CASSPRPRQGLPNQPQHF. J is TRBJ1-5 and V is TRBV6-6, with 7 bases lining up with TRBD1. The CDR3 sequence is 18 residues long. Trimming removed 5 bases from V and 3 bases from J; junction bases left unmatched: 16. CDR1 MNHNY and CDR2 SVGAGI come from the germline V gene (reference sequence).

The chain joins TRBV27 to TRBJ1-6; D remains unclear. V was pared by 3 bases and J by 6 bases, with 9 bases between. The CDR3 extends over 14 amino acids. CDR1 is MNHEY and CDR2 is SMNVEV in the germline V gene (reference sequence). The CDR3 spells CASSFRQSNSPLHF. Written as DNA, the CDR3 is TGTGCCAGCAGTTTCCGCCAGTCTAATTCACCCCTCCACTTT.

Remarks on this clone: The junction departs from germline at one end; a sequencing error may be responsible. The same CDR3 arises from other DNA sequences in this sample as well. The CDR3 bases are TGTGCCAGCAGTGGGTCGGGACACTTTAATCAACCCCAGCATTTT. Amino acid sequence: CASSGSGHFNQPQHF. The chain uses TRBV9 and TRBJ1-5, with D perhaps matching TRBD1 (6 bases). CDR1 and CDR2 from the germline V gene are SGDLS and YYNGEE. The CDR3 runs to 15 residues.